The source of this T cell receptor (beta chain) is a study of OX40 agonist ivuxolimab in advanced cancers. Background on the study: With ivuxolimab, an agonistic anti-OX40 (CD134) antibody, patients were treated.

Remarks on this clone: The antigen is unknown. Distinct nucleotide sequences in the sample also encode this CDR3.

The data were produced by immunoSEQ multiplex PCR, yet TCRdb's version contains in-frame clones alone and is incomplete. The data contain more than 100,000 clones, over 85% of them singletons. Whole-study findings and limits: At 0.1 to 3.0 mg/kg and by week 6, clonal expansion occurred in CD4+ and CD8+ blood T cells. The average count of expanded clones was higher among CD8+ T cells than among CD4+.

There are 14 residues in the CDR3. V dropped 1 base and J dropped 0 bases, with 5 bases sitting between them. Germline CDR1 is SEHNR and CDR2 is FQNEAQ (reference sequence). The study sampled blood at baseline, cycle 4 day 1, and cycle 7 day 1. The sequences come from CD4+ or CD8+ T cells sorted from blood, collected in a trial of the OX40 agonist ivuxolimab. The V and J genes are TRBV7-9 and TRBJ2-3; D is unresolved. The TCR originated in an adult with an advanced solid tumor such as melanoma, head and neck, liver or kidney cancer. Written as DNA, the CDR3 is TGTGCCAGCAGCTTAGGGGCTAGCACAGATACGCAGTATTTT. Residues: CASSLGASTDTQYF.